These 24 T cell receptor beta chains were sequenced from one sample in a study of glioma-infiltrating T cells after dendritic cell vaccination. Assay: immunoSEQ multiplex PCR; the TCRdb copy retains only in-frame clones and omits some. The repertoire holds 65,000 or so clones, with about nine tenths as singletons. Time point: after dendritic cell vaccination, including at tumor progression/relapse. The sequencing used blood, collected after dendritic cell vaccination. The receptors stem from a human donor with glioblastoma.

The DNA of the CDR3 is TGTGCCAGCTCACCACTTTCGGAGACCCAGTACTTC. Its translation is CASSPLSETQYF. This chain uses TRBV18 with TRBJ2-5, with D unresolved. With 1 base removed from V and 5 bases from J, the gap between germline ends came to 5 bases. The CDR3 spans 12 residues. In germline, CDR1 is KGHSH, CDR2 LQKENI.

The chain combines TRBV7-9 with TRBJ1-3, with D hard to call. CDR3 length: 16 residues. V lost 2 bases and J 0 bases, leaving 11 bases between the germline ends. Germline values: CDR1 SEHNR, CDR2 FQNEAQ (reference sequence). The CDR3 DNA sequence: TGTGCCAGCAGCTTATCCCTTGCGTCCTCTGGAAACACCATATATTTT. This translates into CASSLSLASSGNTIYF.

The rearrangement uses TRBV19 and TRBJ1-1, with D unclear. The CDR3 spans 14 residues. Trimming took 5 bases from V and 3 from J, leaving 13 bases between them. The germline gives CDR1 LNHDA, CDR2 SQIVND (reference sequence). Here the CDR3 reads CASSEESMDTEAFF. CDR3 nucleotide sequence: TGTGCCAGTAGTGAAGAGAGCATGGACACTGAAGCTTTCTTT.

The gene calls are TRBV6-5 and TRBJ1-1, with 8 positions matching TRBD1. This CDR3 spans 14 amino acids. Germline assignment: CDR1 MNHEY and CDR2 SVGAGI. Trimming at V came to 2 bases and at J to 4 bases, leaving 3 bases not matched to a gene. This CDR3 reads CASSYQQGGTEAFF. Here the CDR3 DNA reads TGTGCCAGCAGTTACCAACAGGGGGGCACTGAAGCTTTCTTT.

Comments on this clone: Other DNA sequences in the same sample also yield this CDR3. This sequence joins TRBV5-1 and TRBJ2-7; 8 bases line up with TRBD2. The CDR3 is 15 residues long. V gave up 0 bases and J gave up 4 bases; unmatched junction bases: 6. Germline CDR1 reads SGHRS; CDR2 reads YFSETQ. The CDR3 spells CASSLAFAGGYEQYF. CDR3 bases: TGCGCCAGCAGCTTGGCTTTCGCGGGGGGTTACGAGCAGTACTTC.

This clone came up a few times. This chain links TRBV7-6 with TRBJ2-4; 11 bases line up with TRBD2. The length of the CDR3 is 14 residues. Germline lookup yields CDR1 SGHVS and CDR2 FNYEAQ. V was pared by 5 bases and J by 6 bases, with 3 bases of the junction left unmatched. CDR3 DNA sequence: TGTGCCAGCAGCCCCGGGACTAGCGGAAACATTCAGTACTTC. Translated, it gives CASSPGTSGNIQYF.

This chain uses TRBV19 with TRBJ2-5; perhaps TRBD1 as D (5 bases). The CDR3 is 13 residues long. Germline lookup yields CDR1 LNHDA and CDR2 SQIVND (reference sequence). V was cut by 6 bases and J by 0 bases, with 8 bases left in between. Here the CDR3 reads CASRRQYQETQYF. In nucleotides, the CDR3 is TGTGCCAGTAGGAGACAGTACCAAGAGACCCAGTACTTC.

The chain has TRBV2 and TRBJ1-2; 10 bases are shared with TRBD1. Germline-derived CDR1 and CDR2 are SNHLY and FYNNEI. V trimming: 8 bases; J trimming: 6 bases; junction bases outside the gene matches: 6. This CDR3 is 13 amino acids long. CDR3: CASCPDRGHGYTF. CDR3 sequence (DNA): TGTGCCAGCTGCCCCGACAGGGGGCATGGCTACACCTTC.

This clone was seen a few times. The rearrangement uses TRBV11-1 and TRBJ2-1; unclear D gene. In germline, CDR1 is SGHAT, CDR2 FQDESV (reference sequence). V shed 2 bases and J shed 6 bases, with 5 bases lying between them. The CDR3 covers 12 residues. The CDR3 sequence is CASSLSGNEQFF. The CDR3 DNA reads TGTGCCAGCAGCTTATCGGGCAATGAGCAGTTCTTC.

The V call is TRBV7-7, the J call TRBJ1-3; no firm D call. Germline V gives CDR1 SSHAT, CDR2 FNYEAQ (reference sequence). The CDR3 length is 15 residues. The ends were cut back, 5 bases at V and 2 bases at J, with 13 bases in the middle. This chain's CDR3 is CASSIGLGAGNTIYF. The DNA for the CDR3 is TGTGCCAGCAGCATTGGACTTGGAGCTGGAAACACCATATATTTT.

This chain links TRBV9 with TRBJ1-1; tentatively, D is TRBD1 (6 bases). V was clipped by 2 bases and J by 0 bases, with 14 bases between them. The CDR3 covers 16 residues. In germline, CDR1 is SGDLS, CDR2 YYNGEE. CDR3 in amino acids: CASSVGAGGMNTEAFF. The DNA of the CDR3 is TGTGCCAGCAGCGTGGGGGCTGGAGGAATGAACACTGAAGCTTTCTTT.

Concerning this clone itself: The identical CDR3 is also encoded by other nucleotide sequences in the sample. V usage is TRBV7-9 and J usage is TRBJ2-1; D unclear. The CDR3 length is 14 residues. Germline V gene data show CDR1 as SEHNR and CDR2 as FQNEAQ (reference sequence). Deletions cut 1 base from V and 0 bases from J, with 4 bases between. In nucleotides, the CDR3 is TGTGCCAGCAGCTTAGGAGGCTCCTACAATGAGCAGTTCTTC. Its translation: CASSLGGSYNEQFF.

This clone has only one observation. V is TRBV9 and J is TRBJ1-3; 9 nucleotides align to TRBD1. The CDR3 has 16 amino acids. Trimming took 4 bases from V and 4 from J; bases not matched to a gene: 9. CDR1 is SGDLS and CDR2 is YYNGEE in the germline V gene. As DNA, the CDR3 is TGTGCCAGCAGCCCAGGACAGGGGAGTTCGGGAAACACCATATATTTT. Encoded protein: CASSPGQGSSGNTIYF.

This chain connects TRBV11-2 to TRBJ1-5; unclear D gene. Trimming cost V 1 base and J 4 bases, with 5 bases left between them. CDR1 is SGHAT, CDR2 FQNNGV, per germline. The CDR3 totals 13 residues. This CDR3 reads CASSLAENQPQHF. Here the CDR3 DNA reads TGTGCCAGCAGCTTAGCGGAGAATCAGCCCCAGCATTTT.

The J gene is TRBJ1-4, the V gene TRBV20-1; 7 nucleotides align to TRBD1. CDR1 and CDR2 (germline): DFQATT, SNEGSKA (reference sequence). V shed 5 bases and J 7 bases; nucleotides not matched to a gene: 1. The CDR3 extends over 11 amino acids. CDR3 amino acids: CSAAGGEKLFF. DNA of the CDR3: TGCAGTGCTGCAGGGGGTGAAAAACTGTTTTTT.

The chain joins TRBV9 to TRBJ2-7, with TRBD2 identical over 7 bases. This CDR3 has 12 residues. J lost 2 bases, V lost 8 bases, and 4 bases had no gene match. Germline V gene sequence: CDR1 SGDLS, CDR2 YYNGEE. Here the CDR3 reads CARRGGTYEQYF. The CDR3 DNA reads TGTGCCAGACGCGGGGGAACCTACGAGCAGTACTTC.

This clone was picked up one time. The rearrangement joins TRBV5-6 to TRBJ2-1, with D maybe TRBD2 (6 bases). This CDR3 region has 12 residues. Germline CDR1 SGHDT, CDR2 YYEEEE. Deletions cut 0 bases from V and 16 bases from J, with 14 bases between. This CDR3 is CASSLGAGPRFF. The CDR3 region has the DNA TGTGCCAGCAGCTTGGGAGCGGGCCCCAGATTCTTC. Using reference TRBV5-6 and TRBJ2-1 for the parts outside the CDR3, the full variable domain is DAGVTQSPTHLIKTRGQQVTLRCSPKSGHDTVSWYQQALGQGPQFIFQYYEEEERQRGNFPDRFSGHQFPNYSSELNVNALLLGDSALYLCASSLGAGPRFFGPGTRLTVL.

CDR3 residues: CASSETGQGSTGELFF. In DNA form, the CDR3 reads TGCGCCAGCAGTGAGACGGGACAGGGGAGCACCGGGGAGCTGTTTTTT. The V call is TRBV10-1, the J call TRBJ2-2; 10 bases map to TRBD1. The CDR3 is 16 residues long. The V segment lost 2 bases and the J segment 4 bases; nucleotides outside the gene matches: 4. Looked up from germline, CDR1 is WNHNN and CDR2 is SYGVQD (reference sequence).

CDR3: CASSRPGQVSYGYTF. The CDR3 bases are TGTGCCAGCAGTCGACCCGGACAGGTTTCCTATGGCTACACCTTC. V usage is TRBV6-1 and J usage is TRBJ1-2, with 7 nucleotides matching TRBD1. Per the germline V gene, CDR1 is MNHNS and CDR2 is SASEGT. V shed 5 bases and J 4 bases; nucleotides not matched to a gene: 10. There are 15 residues in the CDR3.

The chain carries TRBV6-1 and TRBJ2-5; D is unresolved. CDR3 length: 14 amino acids. Germline V gives CDR1 MNHNS, CDR2 SASEGT. V shed 8 bases and J shed 0 bases, with 13 bases lying between them. The CDR3 sequence is CASRLPTYQETQYF. CDR3 DNA sequence: TGTGCCAGCCGACTTCCGACCTACCAAGAGACCCAGTACTTC.

The chain employs TRBV7-2 and TRBJ1-1; 7 nucleotides match TRBD1. Germline lookup yields CDR1 SGHTA and CDR2 FQGNSA. The V segment lost 3 bases and the J segment 2 bases; nucleotides outside the gene matches: 3. The CDR3 has 14 amino acids. CDR3 amino acids: CASSLGQLNTEAFF. CDR3 nucleotide sequence: TGTGCCAGCAGCTTGGGACAGCTAAACACTGAAGCTTTCTTT.

The chain uses TRBV5-1 and TRBJ2-7, with 10 nucleotides matching TRBD1. CDR1 is SGHRS, CDR2 YFSETQ, per germline. The ends lost 4 bases at V and 9 bases at J; junction bases unmatched: 7. This CDR3 has 13 residues. The CDR3 coding sequence is TGCGCCAGCAGCCCCGGGGACAGGGGAGGGCAGTACTTC. Residues: CASSPGDRGGQYF.

The chain's CDR3 is CASSLGGGSGTYEQYF. In DNA, the CDR3 is TGTGCCAGCAGCTTAGGGGGCGGGAGCGGAACCTACGAGCAGTACTTC. The genes are TRBV7-9 and TRBJ2-7, with 7 bases identical to TRBD2. J lost 2 bases, V lost 1 base, and 8 bases had no gene match. CDR1 SEHNR and CDR2 FQNEAQ come from the germline V gene (reference sequence). The CDR3 is made up of 16 amino acids. The variable domain in full, completed from reference TRBV7-9 and TRBJ2-7, reads DTGVSQNPRHKITKRGQNVTFRCDPISEHNRLYWYRQTLGQGPEFLTYFQNEAQLEKSRLLSDRFSAERPKGSFSTLEIQRTEQGDSAMYLCASSLGGGSGTYEQYFGPGTRLTVT.

The gene calls are TRBV4-3 and TRBJ2-7, with 13 bases identical to TRBD2. CDR3 length equals 17 residues. The trim removed 2 bases at V and 3 bases at J, leaving 7 bases unmatched. From germline, CDR1 is LGHNA and CDR2 YSLEER. CDR3 coding DNA: TGCGCCAGCAGCCAAAGGACTAGCGGGAGAACGGGCTACGAGCAGTACTTC. Protein sequence: CASSQRTSGRTGYEQYF.